This T cell receptor (beta chain) derives from a study of blood T cell repertoires in COVID-19. Looking at the study overall: T cells, B-cell-depleted T cells, or PBMCs supplied cDNA or gDNA.

This clone occurred once. Original data processing: Quantification of nucleated cells was approximated via reference gene primer amplification. Sequenced by immunoSEQ multiplex PCR; TCRdb stores in-frame clones only, minus some. V and J calls plus clone size are reproduced from that table; the DNA served to infer D and trimming. The sample includes about 180,000 clones, roughly 81% of them seen just once. The CDR3 is 15 residues long. Germline V gives CDR1 KGHDR, CDR2 SFDVKD. The V and J ends lost 3 bases and 8 bases, in that order; junction bases with no gene match: 7. The V gene is TRBV24-1, the J gene TRBJ1-2, with 11 positions matching TRBD1. The clonotype originates from a woman aged 50 to 65 with COVID-19, enrolled during active disease. The material sequenced was peripheral blood. The DNA of the CDR3 is TGTGCCACCAGTGATCCAGGACAGGGGGCGCGAGGCTACACCTTC. As protein: CATSDPGQGARGYTF.